One TCR beta chain is described in this entry. In the original workflow: Amplification with reference gene primers provided the estimates of nucleated cell counts. Measured with immunoSEQ multiplex PCR; TCRdb has only the in-frame clones, and not every one. V and J calls plus clone size are reproduced from that table; the DNA served to infer D and trimming. The sample records tens of thousands of clones, under 95% being singletons. The data were taken from a study of blood T cell repertoires in COVID-19. Turning to the study itself: The United States, Italy and Spain provided the acute and convalescent COVID-19 samples. T cells, B-cell-depleted T cells, or PBMCs provided the cDNA or gDNA that served as material.

The J segment lost 5 bases and the V segment lost 6 bases, leaving 9 bases of the junction unmatched. Germline values: CDR1 MNHEY, CDR2 SVGAGI. This CDR3 has 14 residues. The source is a human donor in a cohort sampled during active COVID-19. The specimen sequenced was peripheral blood. The genes are TRBV6-5 and TRBJ2-7; 8 bases map to TRBD1. CDR3 coding DNA: TGTGCCAGCAGAAACAGGGGGATTTTCAACGAGCAGTACTTC. Translation: CASRNRGIFNEQYF.